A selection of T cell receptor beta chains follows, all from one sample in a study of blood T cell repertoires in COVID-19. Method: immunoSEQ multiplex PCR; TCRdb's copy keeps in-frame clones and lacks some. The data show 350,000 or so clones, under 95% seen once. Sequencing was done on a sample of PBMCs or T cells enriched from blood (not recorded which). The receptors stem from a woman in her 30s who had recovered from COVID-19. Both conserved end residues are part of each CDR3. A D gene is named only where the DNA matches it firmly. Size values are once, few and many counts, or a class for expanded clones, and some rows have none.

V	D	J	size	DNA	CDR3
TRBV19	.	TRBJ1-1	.	TGTGCCAGTAACCCGGGGGGCTGGACTGAAGCTTTCTTT	CASNPGGWTEAFF
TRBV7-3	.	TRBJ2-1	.	TGTGCCAGCAGCTTAACTGCCTCGGGCGGGTACAATGAGCAGTTCTTC	CASSLTASGGYNEQFF
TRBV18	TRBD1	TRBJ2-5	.	TGTGCCAGCTCACCCACAGGGGGTGAGACCCAGTACTTC	CASSPTGGETQYF
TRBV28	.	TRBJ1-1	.	TGTGCCAGCAGTTCCCCAGGGATTGAAGCTTTCTTT	CASSSPGIEAFF
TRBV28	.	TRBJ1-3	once	TGTGCCAGCAGTCCCGGGACAACTGGAAACACCATATATTTT	CASSPGTTGNTIYF
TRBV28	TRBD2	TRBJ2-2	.	TGTGCCAGCAGCTCAGCCGGGACTAGCGGGAAAGGGGAGCTGTTTTTT	CASSSAGTSGKGELFF
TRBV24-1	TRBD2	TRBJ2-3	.	TGTGCCACCAGGGGACTAGCGGGGGGTTCTAGCACAGATACGCAGTATTTT	CATRGLAGGSSTDTQYF
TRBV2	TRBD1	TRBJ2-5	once	TGTGCCACCGCAGGACAGGGGTCTCTTGGTGGGACCCAGTACTTC	CATAGQGSLGGTQYF
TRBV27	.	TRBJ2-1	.	TGTGCCAGCAGTCCCACTAGTGCTTACGATGAGCAGTTCTTC	CASSPTSAYDEQFF
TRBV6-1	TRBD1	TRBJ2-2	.	TGTGCCAGCAGTGACAACAGGGGGCTCGTCACCGGGGAGCTGTTTTTT	CASSDNRGLVTGELFF
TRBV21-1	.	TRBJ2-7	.	TGTGCCAGCAGCAAAGATAAGGGCGGGAGGGTGACGCCCTACGAGCAGTACTTC	CASSKDKGGRVTPYEQYF
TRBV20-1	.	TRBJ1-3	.	TGCAGTGCCAGTTCAGGGGTAGAAGGGAACACCATATATTTT	CSASSGVEGNTIYF
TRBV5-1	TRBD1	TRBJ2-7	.	TGCGCCAGCAGCTTGGCCGGGACAGGGGGCAACTACGAGCAGTACTTC	CASSLAGTGGNYEQYF
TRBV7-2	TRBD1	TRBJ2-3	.	TGTGCCAGCAGCTTACTTCTGTCGGGACAGGGGGCCACAGATACGCAGTATTTT	CASSLLLSGQGATDTQYF
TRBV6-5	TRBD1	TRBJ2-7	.	TGTGCCAGCAGTTACTCTGGGACAGGGGACTACGAGCAGTACTTC	CASSYSGTGDYEQYF
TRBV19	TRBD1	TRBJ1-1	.	TGTGCCAGTAGTATAGGGGACAGGGGGTGGAACACTGAAGCTTTCTTT	CASSIGDRGWNTEAFF
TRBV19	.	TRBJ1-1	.	TGTGCCAGTACCCGCCCTGGGGGCTCGGGGACTGAAGCTTTCTTT	CASTRPGGSGTEAFF
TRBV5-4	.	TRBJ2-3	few	TGTGCCAGCAGCTTGGATTCGGTAACGCAGTATTTT	CASSLDSVTQYF
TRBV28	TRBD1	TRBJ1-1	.	TGTGCCAGCAGGACACAGGGGGCTGAAGCTTTCTTT	CASRTQGAEAFF
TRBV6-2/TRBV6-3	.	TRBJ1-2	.	TGTGCCAGCAGTTACCCGGGTAACTATGGCTACACCTTC	CASSYPGNYGYTF
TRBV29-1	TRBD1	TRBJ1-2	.	TGCAGCGTTGCGGCAGGGGGCAGCTATGGCTACACCTTC	CSVAAGGSYGYTF
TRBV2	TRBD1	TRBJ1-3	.	TGTGCCAGCAGTGCGGACAGGTACTCTGGAAACACCATATATTTT	CASSADRYSGNTIYF
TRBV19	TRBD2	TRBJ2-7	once	TGTGCCAGTAGTGCTAGCGGGGTCTTCTCCTACGAGCAGTACTTC	CASSASGVFSYEQYF
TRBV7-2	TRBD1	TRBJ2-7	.	TGTGCCAGCAGCCTGGACAGGGGGTTGTACGAGCAGTACTTC	CASSLDRGLYEQYF
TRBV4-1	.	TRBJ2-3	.	TGCGCCAGCAGCCAAGATACGAGCGAGGCGAATACGCAGTATTTT	CASSQDTSEANTQYF
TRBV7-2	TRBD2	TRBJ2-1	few	TGTGCCAGCAGCCTGCTAGCGGGCGCCTACAATGAGCAGTTCTTC	CASSLLAGAYNEQFF
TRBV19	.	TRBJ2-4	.	TGTGCCAGTAGTATTACGAGATCCTCGGCCAAAAACATTCAGTACTTC	CASSITRSSAKNIQYF
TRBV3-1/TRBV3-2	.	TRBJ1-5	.	TGTGCCAGCAGCCAAGATCAATCGGGAGATCAGCCCCAGCATTTT	CASSQDQSGDQPQHF
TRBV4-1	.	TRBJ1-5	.	TGCGCCAGCAGCCAAGATGGGGGGTTAGGCAATCAGCCCCAGCATTTT	CASSQDGGLGNQPQHF
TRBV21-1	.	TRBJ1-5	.	TGTGCCAGCAGCCGAGGACAAGAAAGGAATCAGCCCCAGCATTTT	CASSRGQERNQPQHF
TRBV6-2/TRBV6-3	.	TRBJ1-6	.	TGTGCCAGCAGTTCATCGGGAGGCTCACCCCTCCACTTT	CASSSSGGSPLHF